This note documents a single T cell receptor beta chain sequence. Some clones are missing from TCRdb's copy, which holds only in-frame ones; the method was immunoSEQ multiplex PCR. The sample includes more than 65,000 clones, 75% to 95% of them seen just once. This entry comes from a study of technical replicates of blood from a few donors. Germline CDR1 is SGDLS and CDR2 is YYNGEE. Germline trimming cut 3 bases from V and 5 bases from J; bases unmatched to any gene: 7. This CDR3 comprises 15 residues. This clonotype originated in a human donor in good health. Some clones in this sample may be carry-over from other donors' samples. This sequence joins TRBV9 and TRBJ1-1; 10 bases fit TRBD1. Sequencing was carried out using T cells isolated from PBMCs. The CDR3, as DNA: TGTGCCAGCAGCGCGGGGGGACAGGGGAGGACTGAAGCTTTCTTT. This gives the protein CASSAGGQGRTEAFF.